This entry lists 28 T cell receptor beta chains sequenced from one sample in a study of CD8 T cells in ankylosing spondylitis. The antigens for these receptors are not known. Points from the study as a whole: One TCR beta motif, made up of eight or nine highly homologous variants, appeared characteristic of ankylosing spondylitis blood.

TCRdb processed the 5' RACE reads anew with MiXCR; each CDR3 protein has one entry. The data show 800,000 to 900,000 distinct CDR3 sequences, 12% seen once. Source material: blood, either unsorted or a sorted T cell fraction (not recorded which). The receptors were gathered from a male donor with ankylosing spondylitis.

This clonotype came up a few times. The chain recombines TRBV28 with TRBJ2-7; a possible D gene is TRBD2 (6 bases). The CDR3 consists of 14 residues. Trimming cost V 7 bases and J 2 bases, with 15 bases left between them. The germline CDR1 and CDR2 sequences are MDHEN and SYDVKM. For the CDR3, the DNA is TGTGCCAGCACAGGGAGCGGCGGGGCCTACGAGCAGTACTTC. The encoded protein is CASTGSGGAYEQYF.

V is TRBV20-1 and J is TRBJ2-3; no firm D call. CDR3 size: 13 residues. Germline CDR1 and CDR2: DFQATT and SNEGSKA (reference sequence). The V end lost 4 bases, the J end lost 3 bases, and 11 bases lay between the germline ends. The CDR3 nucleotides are TGCAGTGCTAAGGTTGGCGGAACAGATACGCAGTATTTT. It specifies CSAKVGGTDTQYF.

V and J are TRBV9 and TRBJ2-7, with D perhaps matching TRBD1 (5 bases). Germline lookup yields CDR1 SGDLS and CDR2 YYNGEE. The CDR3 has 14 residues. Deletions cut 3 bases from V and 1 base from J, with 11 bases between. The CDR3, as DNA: TGTGCCAGCAGCGCGACCCCAGGGTCCTACGAGCAGTACTTC. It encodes CASSATPGSYEQYF.

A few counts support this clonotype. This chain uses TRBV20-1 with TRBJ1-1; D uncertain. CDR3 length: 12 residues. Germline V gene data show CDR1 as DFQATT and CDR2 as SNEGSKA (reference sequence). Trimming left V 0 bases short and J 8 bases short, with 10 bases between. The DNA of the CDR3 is TGCAGTGCTAGAGATCCCGGCCGGGAAGCTTTCTTT. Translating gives CSARDPGREAFF.

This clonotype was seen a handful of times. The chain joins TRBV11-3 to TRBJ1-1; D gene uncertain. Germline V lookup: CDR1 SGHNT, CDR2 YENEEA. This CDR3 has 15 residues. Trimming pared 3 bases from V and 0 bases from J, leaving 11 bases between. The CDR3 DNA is TGTGCCAGCAGCTTTCCGAATTTTATGAACACTGAAGCTTTCTTT. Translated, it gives CASSFPNFMNTEAFF.

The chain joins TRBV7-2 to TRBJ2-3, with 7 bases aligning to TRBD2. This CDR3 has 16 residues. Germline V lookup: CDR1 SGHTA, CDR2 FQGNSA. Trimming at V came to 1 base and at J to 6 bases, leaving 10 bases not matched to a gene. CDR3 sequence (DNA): TGTGCCAGCAGCTTAGATGCGGGAGCCGGTATTGATACGCAGTATTTT. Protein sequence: CASSLDAGAGIDTQYF.

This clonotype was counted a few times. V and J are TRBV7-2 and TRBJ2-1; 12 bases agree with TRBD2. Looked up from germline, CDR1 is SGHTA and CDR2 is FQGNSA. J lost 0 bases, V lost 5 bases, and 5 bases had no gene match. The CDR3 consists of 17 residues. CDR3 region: CASSTRTSGDSYNEQFF. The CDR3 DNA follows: TGTGCCAGCAGCACCCGGACTAGCGGGGACTCCTACAATGAGCAGTTCTTC.

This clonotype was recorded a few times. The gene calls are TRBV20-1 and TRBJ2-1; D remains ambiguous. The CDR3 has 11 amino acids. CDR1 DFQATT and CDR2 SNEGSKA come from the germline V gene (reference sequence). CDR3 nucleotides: TGCACCTCGTGGGCCTACAATGAGCAGTTCTTC. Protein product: CTSWAYNEQFF.

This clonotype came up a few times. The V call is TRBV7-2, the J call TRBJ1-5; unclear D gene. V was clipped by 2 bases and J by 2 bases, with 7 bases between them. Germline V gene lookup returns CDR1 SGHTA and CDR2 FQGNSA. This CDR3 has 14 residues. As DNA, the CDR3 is TGTGCCAGCAGCTTAAACTTTGGCAATCAGCCCCAGCATTTT. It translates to CASSLNFGNQPQHF. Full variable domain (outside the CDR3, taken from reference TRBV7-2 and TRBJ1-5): GAGVSQSPSNKVTEKGKDVELRCDPISGHTALYWYRQSLGQGLEFLIYFQGNSAPDKSGLPSDRFSAERTGGSVSTLTIQRTQQEDSAVYLCASSLNFGNQPQHFGDGTRLSIL.

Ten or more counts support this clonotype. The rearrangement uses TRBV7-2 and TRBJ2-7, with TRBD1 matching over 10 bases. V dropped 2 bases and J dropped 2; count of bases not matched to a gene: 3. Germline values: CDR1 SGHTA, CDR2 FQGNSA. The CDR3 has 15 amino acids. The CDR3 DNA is TGTGCCAGCAGCTTAACCGGGACAGGGGCCTACGAGCAGTACTTC. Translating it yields CASSLTGTGAYEQYF.

The CDR3 coding sequence is TGCAGCGGCGGGACTCCAAATCAGCCCCAGCATTTT. Its protein is CSGGTPNQPQHF. The V and J genes are TRBV20-1 and TRBJ1-5, with D tentatively TRBD1 (5 bases). In germline, CDR1 is DFQATT, CDR2 SNEGSKA (reference sequence). The CDR3 totals 12 residues.

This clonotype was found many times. CDR3 sequence: CSASRSGRDGYTF. The CDR3 coding sequence is TGCAGTGCTAGTCGGTCAGGGAGGGATGGCTACACCTTC. The V gene is TRBV20-1, the J gene TRBJ1-2, with TRBD1 as a possible D gene (5 bases). The V gene lost 3 bases and the J gene lost 6 bases, with 14 bases spanning the gap. Looked up from germline, CDR1 is DFQATT and CDR2 is SNEGSKA (reference sequence). This CDR3 is built from 13 residues.

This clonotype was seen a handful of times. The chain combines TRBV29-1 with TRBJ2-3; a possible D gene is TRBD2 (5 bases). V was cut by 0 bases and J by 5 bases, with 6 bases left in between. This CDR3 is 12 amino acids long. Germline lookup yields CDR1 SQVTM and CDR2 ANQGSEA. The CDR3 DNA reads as TGCAGCGTTGAAGACGGGAAAGATACGCAGTATTTT. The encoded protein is CSVEDGKDTQYF.

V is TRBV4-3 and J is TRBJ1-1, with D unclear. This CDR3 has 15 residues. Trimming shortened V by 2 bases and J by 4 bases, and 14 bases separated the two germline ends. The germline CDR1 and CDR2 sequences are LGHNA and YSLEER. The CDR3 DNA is TGCGCCAGCAGCCAATGGGAGCTTTGGGGCACTGAAGCTTTCTTT. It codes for CASSQWELWGTEAFF.

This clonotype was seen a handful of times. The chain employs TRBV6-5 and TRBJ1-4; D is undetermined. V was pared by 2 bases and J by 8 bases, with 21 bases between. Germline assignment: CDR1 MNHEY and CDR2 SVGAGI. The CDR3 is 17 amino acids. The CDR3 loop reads CASSYPRSASRPEKLFF. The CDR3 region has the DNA TGTGCCAGCAGTTACCCGAGGTCTGCCAGCCGACCCGAAAAACTGTTTTTT.

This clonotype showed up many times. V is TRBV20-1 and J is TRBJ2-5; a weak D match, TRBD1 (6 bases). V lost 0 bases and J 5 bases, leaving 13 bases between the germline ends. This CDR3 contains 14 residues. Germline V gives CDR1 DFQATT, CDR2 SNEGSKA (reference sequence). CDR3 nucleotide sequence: TGCAGTGCTAGAGATAGCAGGGGTGGCGAGACCCAGTACTTC. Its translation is CSARDSRGGETQYF.

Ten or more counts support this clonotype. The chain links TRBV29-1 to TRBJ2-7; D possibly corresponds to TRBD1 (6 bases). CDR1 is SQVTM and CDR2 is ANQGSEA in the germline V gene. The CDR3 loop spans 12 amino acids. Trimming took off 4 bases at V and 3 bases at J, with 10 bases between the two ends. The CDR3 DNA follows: TGCAGCGTTGGGGACATGCGCTACGAGCAGTACTTC. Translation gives CSVGDMRYEQYF.

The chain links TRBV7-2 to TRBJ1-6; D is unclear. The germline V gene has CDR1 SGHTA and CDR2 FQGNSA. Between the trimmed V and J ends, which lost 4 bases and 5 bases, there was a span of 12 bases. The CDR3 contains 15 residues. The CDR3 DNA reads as TGTGCCAGCAGCTCCTTTCCGGGTAATAATTCACCCCTCCACTTT. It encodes CASSSFPGNNSPLHF.

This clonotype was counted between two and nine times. DNA for the CDR3: TGTGCCATCAGTGAGTCAAGCGGGTGGACAGATACGCAGTATTTT. Its protein product is CAISESSGWTDTQYF. The chain employs TRBV10-3 and TRBJ2-3; TRBD2 might be the D (6 bases). Germline V gene data show CDR1 as ENHRY and CDR2 as SYGVKD. The CDR3 has 15 residues. The V and J ends lost 0 bases and 3 bases respectively, with 10 bases between them.

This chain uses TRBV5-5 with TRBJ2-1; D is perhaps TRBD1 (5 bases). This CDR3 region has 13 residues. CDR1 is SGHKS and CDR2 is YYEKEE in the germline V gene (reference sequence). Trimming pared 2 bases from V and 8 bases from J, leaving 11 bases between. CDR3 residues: CASSFFRGDEQFF. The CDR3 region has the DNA TGTGCCAGCAGCTTCTTTAGGGGCGATGAGCAGTTCTTC.

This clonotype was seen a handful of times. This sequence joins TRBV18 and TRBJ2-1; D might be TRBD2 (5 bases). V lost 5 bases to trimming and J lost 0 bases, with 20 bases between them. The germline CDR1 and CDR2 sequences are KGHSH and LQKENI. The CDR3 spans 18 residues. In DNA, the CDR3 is TGTGCCAGCTCATCGAGGGCAGTTGGGGAAGCCTCCTACAATGAGCAGTTCTTC. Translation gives CASSSRAVGEASYNEQFF.

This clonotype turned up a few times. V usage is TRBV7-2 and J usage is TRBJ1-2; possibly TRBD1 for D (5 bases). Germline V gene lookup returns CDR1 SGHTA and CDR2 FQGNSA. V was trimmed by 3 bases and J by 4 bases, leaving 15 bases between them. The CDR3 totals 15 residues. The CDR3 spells CASSLDRGRSYGYTF. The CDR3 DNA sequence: TGTGCCAGCAGCTTGGACCGGGGCCGGAGCTATGGCTACACCTTC.

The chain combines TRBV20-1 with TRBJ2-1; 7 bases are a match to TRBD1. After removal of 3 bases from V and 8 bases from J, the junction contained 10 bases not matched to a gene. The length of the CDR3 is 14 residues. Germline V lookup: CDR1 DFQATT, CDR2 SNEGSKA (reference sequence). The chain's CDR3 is CSARPPDRSYEQFF. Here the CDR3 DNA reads TGCAGTGCTAGGCCCCCGGACAGGAGCTATGAGCAGTTCTTC.

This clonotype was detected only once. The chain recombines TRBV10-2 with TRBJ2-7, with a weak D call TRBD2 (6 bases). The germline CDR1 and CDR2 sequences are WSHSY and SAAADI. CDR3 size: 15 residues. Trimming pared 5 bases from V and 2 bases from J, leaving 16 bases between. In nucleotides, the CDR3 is TGCGCCAGCAGTACACCTCGGGACTCGCCCTACGAGCAGTACTTC. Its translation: CASSTPRDSPYEQYF.

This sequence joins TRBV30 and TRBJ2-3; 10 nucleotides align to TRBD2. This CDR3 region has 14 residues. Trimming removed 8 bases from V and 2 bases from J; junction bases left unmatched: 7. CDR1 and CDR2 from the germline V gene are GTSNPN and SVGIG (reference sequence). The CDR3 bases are TGTGCCATTTGGACTAGCGGAGTCACAGATACGCAGTATTTT. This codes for CAIWTSGVTDTQYF.

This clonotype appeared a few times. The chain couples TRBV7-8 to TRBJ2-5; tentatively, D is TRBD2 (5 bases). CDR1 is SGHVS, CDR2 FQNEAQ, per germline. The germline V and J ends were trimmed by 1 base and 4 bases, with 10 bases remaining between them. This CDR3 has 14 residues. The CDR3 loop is CASSLVWTSETQYF. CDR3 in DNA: TGTGCCAGCAGCTTAGTATGGACTTCAGAGACCCAGTACTTC.

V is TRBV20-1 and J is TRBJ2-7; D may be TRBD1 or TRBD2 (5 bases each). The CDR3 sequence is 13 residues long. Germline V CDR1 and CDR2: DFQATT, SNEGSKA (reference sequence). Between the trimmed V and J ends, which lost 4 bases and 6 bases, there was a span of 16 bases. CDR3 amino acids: CSATGTRATEQYF. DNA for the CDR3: TGCAGTGCTACCGGGACCCGAGCTACCGAGCAGTACTTC.

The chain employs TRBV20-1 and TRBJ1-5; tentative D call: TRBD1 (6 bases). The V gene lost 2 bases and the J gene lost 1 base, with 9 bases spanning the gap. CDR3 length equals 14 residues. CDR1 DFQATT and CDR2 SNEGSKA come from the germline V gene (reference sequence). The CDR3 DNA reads TGCAGTGCTAGACGTGGGGGCAGCAATCAGCCCCAGCATTTT. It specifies CSARRGGSNQPQHF.